This section outlines one T cell receptor beta chain sequence together with its context. Its antigen is undetermined. The primer mix had 60 Vbeta and 13 Jbeta primers. Data came from immunoSEQ multiplex PCR; TCRdb stores just in-frame clones and leaves some out. Seen here are about 200,000 clones, nearly 80% observed once, and the top ten hold 1.8%. This sample was taken from a study of cytomegalovirus exposure and HLA in healthy donors. Findings and caveats of the study: TCR beta chain V- and J-gene trimming was linked, in a later analysis, to a missense variant in DCLRE1C.

Trimming removed 6 bases from V and 1 base from J, with 12 bases in between. This CDR3 has 13 amino acids. Germline V gives CDR1 SQVTM, CDR2 ANQGSEA. This sequence was found in a male donor in good health and CMV-seronegative. The chain carries TRBV29-1 and TRBJ1-1; D gene uncertain. The sample consisted of PBMCs. As DNA, the CDR3 is TGCAGCGTACAGCCTTCCCAGAACACTGAAGCTTTCTTT. Amino acids: CSVQPSQNTEAFF.